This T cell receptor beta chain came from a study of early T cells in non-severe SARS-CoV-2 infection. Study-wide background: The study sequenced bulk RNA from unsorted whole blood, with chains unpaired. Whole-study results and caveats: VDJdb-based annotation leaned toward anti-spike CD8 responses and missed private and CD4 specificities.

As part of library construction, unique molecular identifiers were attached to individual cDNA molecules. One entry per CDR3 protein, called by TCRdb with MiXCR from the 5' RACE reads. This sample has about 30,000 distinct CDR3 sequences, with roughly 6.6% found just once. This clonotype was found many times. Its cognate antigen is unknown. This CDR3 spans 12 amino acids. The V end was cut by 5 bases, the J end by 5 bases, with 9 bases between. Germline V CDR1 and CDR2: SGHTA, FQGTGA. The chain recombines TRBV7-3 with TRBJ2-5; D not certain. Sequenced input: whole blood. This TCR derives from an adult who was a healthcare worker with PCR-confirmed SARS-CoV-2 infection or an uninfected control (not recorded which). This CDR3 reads CASSPNLETQYF. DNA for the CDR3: TGTGCCAGCAGCCCGAATCTTGAGACCCAGTACTTC.